This T cell receptor (beta chain) originates from a study of shared clonotypes between healthy human individuals. The wider study: Three CD4 naive, three CD4 memory, two CD8 naive and one CD8 memory plate were used per donor. Whole-study findings and limits: Donor scarcity curtailed the genetic and exposure-history diversity represented herein.

The CDR3 runs 17 residues. Naivety among CD8 cells was defined by CD45RO negativity and positive CCR7 selection, thereby excluding terminally differentiated effector memory CD45RA+ cells. Replicate sorted-subset PCRs were loaded with around 0.2 ug DNA, about 30,000 T cell genomes. The table came from immunoSEQ multiplex PCR; TCRdb's copy has only in-frame clones and leaves some out. Counted here are around 2,000,000 clones, about 92% occurring once; the ten biggest clones make up under 2%. To note about this clone: Its antigen is still unknown.

The chain has TRBV21-1 and TRBJ2-5. TRBV21-1 represents a pseudogene. This TCR came from a man aged 18 to 29 in good health. Some clones in this sample may be carry-over from other donors' samples. Material: naive CD8+ T cells from PBMCs. CDR3 loop: CASSKARPRWGQETQYF. Here the CDR3 DNA reads TGTGCCAGCAGCAAAGCCCGGCCTCGGTGGGGCCAAGAGACCCAGTACTTC.